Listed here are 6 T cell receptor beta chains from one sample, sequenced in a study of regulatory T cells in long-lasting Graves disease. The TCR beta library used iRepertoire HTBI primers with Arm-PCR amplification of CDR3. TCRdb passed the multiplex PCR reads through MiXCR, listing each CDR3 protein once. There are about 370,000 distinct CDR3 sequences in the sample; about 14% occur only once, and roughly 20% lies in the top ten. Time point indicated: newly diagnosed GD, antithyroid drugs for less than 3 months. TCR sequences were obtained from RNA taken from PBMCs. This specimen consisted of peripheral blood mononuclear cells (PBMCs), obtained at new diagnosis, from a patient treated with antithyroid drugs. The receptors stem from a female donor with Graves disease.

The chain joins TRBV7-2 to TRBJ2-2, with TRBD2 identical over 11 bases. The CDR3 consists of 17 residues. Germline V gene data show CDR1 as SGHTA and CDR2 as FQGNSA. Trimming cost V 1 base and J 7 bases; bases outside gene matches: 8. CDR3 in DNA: TGTGCCAGCAGCTTAGTCTTAGCGGGGGGGCGTGGCGGGGAGCTGTTTTTT. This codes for CASSLVLAGGRGGELFF.

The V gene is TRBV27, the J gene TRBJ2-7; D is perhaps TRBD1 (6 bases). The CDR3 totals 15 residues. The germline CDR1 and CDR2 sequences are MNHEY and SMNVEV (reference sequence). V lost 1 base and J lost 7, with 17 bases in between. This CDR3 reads CASSLLMQGSGEQYF. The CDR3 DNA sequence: TGTGCCAGCAGTTTATTAATGCAGGGGTCGGGGGAGCAGTACTTC.

Here the CDR3 DNA reads TGTGCCACCAGTGGGACAGGGTCCCTCAATGAGCAGTTCTTC. As protein: CATSGTGSLNEQFF. The chain is built from TRBV24-1 and TRBJ2-1; 8 bases agree with TRBD1. Germline V gene data show CDR1 as KGHDR and CDR2 as SFDVKD. The CDR3 covers 14 residues. V trimming: 5 bases; J trimming: 6 bases; junction bases outside the gene matches: 5.

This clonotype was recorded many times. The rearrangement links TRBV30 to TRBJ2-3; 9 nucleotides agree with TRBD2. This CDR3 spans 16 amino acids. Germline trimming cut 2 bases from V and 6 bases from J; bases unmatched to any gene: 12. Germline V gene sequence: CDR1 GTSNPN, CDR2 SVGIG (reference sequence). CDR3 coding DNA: TGTGCCTGGAGTATCTTAAGGAGCGGGAGGAGGGATACGCAGTATTTT. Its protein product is CAWSILRSGRRDTQYF. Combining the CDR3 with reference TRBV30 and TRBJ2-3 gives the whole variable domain SQTIHQWPATLVQPVGSPLSLECTVEGTSNPNLYWYRQAAGRGLQLLFYSVGIGQISSEVPQNLSASRPQDRQFILSSKKLLLSDSGFYLCAWSILRSGRRDTQYFGPGTRLTVL.

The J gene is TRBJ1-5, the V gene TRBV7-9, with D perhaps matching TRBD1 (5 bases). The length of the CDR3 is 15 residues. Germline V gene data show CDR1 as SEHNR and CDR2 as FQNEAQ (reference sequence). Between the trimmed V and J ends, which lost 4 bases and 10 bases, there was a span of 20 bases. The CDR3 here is CASSSPSREAGPQHF. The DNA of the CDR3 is TGTGCCAGCAGCTCACCCAGCAGGGAAGCAGGCCCCCAGCATTTT.

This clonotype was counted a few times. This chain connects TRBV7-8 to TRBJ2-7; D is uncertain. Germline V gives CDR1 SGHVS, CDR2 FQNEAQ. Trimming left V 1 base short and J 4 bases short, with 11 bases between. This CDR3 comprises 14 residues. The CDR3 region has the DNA TGTGCCAGCAGCTTAGTTCTAGAATTTTACGAGCAGTACTTC. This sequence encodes CASSLVLEFYEQYF.